The 20 T cell receptor beta chains reported below all come from one sample, sequenced in a study of cytomegalovirus exposure and HLA in healthy donors. Primers for the PCR totalled 60 Vbeta and 13 Jbeta. Clones were read by immunoSEQ multiplex PCR, and TCRdb kept only the in-frame ones, dropping some. The table for this sample gives fewer than 110,000 clones. The sample consisted of PBMCs. Every receptor here comes from a man aged 40-50 years in good health and CMV-seronegative.

The gene calls are TRBV6-5 and TRBJ2-7, with a possible D match to TRBD1 (6 bases). This CDR3 comprises 15 residues. Germline V gene sequence: CDR1 MNHEY, CDR2 SVGAGI. V gave up 5 bases and J gave up 4 bases, with 18 bases separating them. As DNA, the CDR3 is TGTGCCAGCAGTGCAACCGGGACAAACTTGTACGAGCAGTACTTC. This translates into CASSATGTNLYEQYF.

The genes are TRBV5-1 and TRBJ1-1, with 8 bases fitting TRBD1. After removal of 3 bases from V and 4 bases from J, the junction contained 11 bases not matched to a gene. CDR3 length: 16 residues. Germline loops: CDR1 SGHRS, CDR2 YFSETQ. Written as DNA, the CDR3 is TGCGCCAGCAGCTCCTGGACAGGGAGAAAAGTCACTGAAGCTTTCTTT. Its protein product is CASSSWTGRKVTEAFF.

The chain has TRBV27 and TRBJ2-1; 12 bases align to TRBD2. Per germline, CDR1 MNHEY and CDR2 SMNVEV (reference sequence). The ends lost 4 bases at V and 3 bases at J; junction bases unmatched: 7. This CDR3 is 17 amino acids long. CDR3 protein: CASSSDRLAGVYNEQFF. For the CDR3, the DNA is TGTGCCAGCAGTTCCGACAGACTAGCGGGAGTCTACAATGAGCAGTTCTTC.

The V gene is TRBV29-1, the J gene TRBJ2-7; D ambiguous. In germline, CDR1 is SQVTM, CDR2 ANQGSEA. CDR3 size: 11 residues. V lost 7 bases and J lost 6, with 13 bases in between. The CDR3 nucleotides read TGCAGCGCTGTAATCTTAGCCGAGCAGTACTTC. Its translation is CSAVILAEQYF.

V is TRBV14 and J is TRBJ1-6; 11 bases match TRBD1. In germline, CDR1 is SGHDN, CDR2 FVKESK. The ends lost 4 bases at V and 7 bases at J; junction bases unmatched: 6. The length of the CDR3 is 16 residues. The CDR3 is CASSRRDRGMNSPLHF. The CDR3 coding sequence is TGTGCCAGCAGCCGACGGGACAGGGGGATGAATTCACCCCTCCACTTT.

The V and J genes are TRBV28 and TRBJ1-5, with 7 bases fitting TRBD1. Germline V gene sequence: CDR1 MDHEN, CDR2 SYDVKM. Germline trimming cut 3 bases from V and 1 base from J; bases unmatched to any gene: 3. The CDR3 contains 15 residues. The CDR3 spells CASSLPTGSNQPQHF. The DNA of the CDR3 is TGTGCCAGCAGTTTGCCGACAGGGAGCAATCAGCCCCAGCATTTT.

V is TRBV7-2 and J is TRBJ2-7; D gene ambiguous. Per the germline V gene, CDR1 is SGHTA and CDR2 is FQGNSA. The V gene lost 2 bases and the J gene lost 2 bases, with 4 bases spanning the gap. This CDR3 is built from 12 residues. Here the CDR3 DNA reads TGTGCCAGCAGCTTATTTACCTACGAGCAGTACTTC. It codes for CASSLFTYEQYF.

The chain has TRBV27 and TRBJ2-1, with 12 bases aligning to TRBD2. The CDR3 extends over 20 amino acids. V shed 3 bases and J 0 bases; nucleotides not matched to a gene: 12. Germline-derived CDR1 and CDR2 are MNHEY and SMNVEV (reference sequence). The CDR3 sequence is CASSFDRGLAGGSSYNEQFF. In nucleotides, the CDR3 is TGTGCCAGCAGTTTTGACAGGGGGCTAGCGGGGGGGAGCTCCTACAATGAGCAGTTCTTC.

The chain is built from TRBV28 and TRBJ1-2; no clear D. From germline, CDR1 is MDHEN and CDR2 SYDVKM. This CDR3 has 13 residues. Trimming stripped 6 bases from V and 2 bases from J, with 10 bases between. CDR3 bases: TGTGCCAGCAGGGTCAGTGTGAACTATGGCTACACCTTC. This translates into CASRVSVNYGYTF.

This chain uses TRBV9 with TRBJ2-3; D is unresolved. V was cut by 3 bases and J by 7 bases, with 9 bases left in between. CDR1 and CDR2 from the germline V gene are SGDLS and YYNGEE. The CDR3 covers 12 residues. The chain's CDR3 is CASSGPDNTQYF. CDR3 DNA sequence: TGTGCCAGCAGCGGCCCCGACAATACGCAGTATTTT.

V is TRBV6-1 and J is TRBJ1-5; the D gene is possibly TRBD1 (6 bases). This CDR3 has 17 amino acids. The V end was cut by 4 bases, the J end by 0 bases, with 16 bases between. The germline CDR1 and CDR2 sequences are MNHNS and SASEGT. CDR3 sequence (DNA): TGTGCCAGCAGTGCTCTGCAGGGGTCGTATAGCAATCAGCCCCAGCATTTT. This codes for CASSALQGSYSNQPQHF.

As regards this clone: No conserved phenylalanine or tryptophan ends this CDR3, so it is likely a read error. J is TRBJ1-5 and V is TRBV28, with 9 bases lining up with TRBD1. CDR1 MDHEN and CDR2 SYDVKM come from the germline V gene. V was clipped by 6 bases and J by 5 bases; unmatched bases: 5. There are 14 residues in the CDR3. The CDR3 region has the DNA TGTGCCAGCAGCTCGGGACAGGGTGATCAGCCCCAGCATCTT. It codes for CASSSGQGDQPQHL.

This chain connects TRBV7-2 to TRBJ1-2; 8 positions agree with TRBD1. The J segment lost 1 base and the V segment lost 3 bases, leaving 4 bases of the junction unmatched. CDR1 SGHTA and CDR2 FQGNSA come from the germline V gene. CDR3 length: 15 residues. The CDR3: CASSLNRGVNYGYTF. Here the CDR3 DNA reads TGTGCCAGCAGCTTGAACAGGGGGGTTAACTATGGCTACACCTTC.

J is TRBJ2-7 and V is TRBV30, with 11 bases lining up with TRBD2. J was trimmed by 3 bases and V by 4 bases; bases with no gene match: 5. The CDR3 loop spans 14 amino acids. Germline values: CDR1 GTSNPN, CDR2 SVGIG (reference sequence). CDR3 DNA: TGTGCCTGGATACTAGCGGGGGTTGGCTACGAGCAGTACTTC. Amino acids: CAWILAGVGYEQYF.

The chain links TRBV6-1 to TRBJ1-4; TRBD1 matches 7 bases. The CDR3 loop spans 13 amino acids. The germline V gene encodes CDR1 MNHNS and CDR2 SASEGT. Trimming cost V 8 bases and J 6 bases; bases outside gene matches: 6. The CDR3 nucleotides are TGTGCCAGCGTGGGACAGATGGATGAAAAACTGTTTTTT. Amino acids: CASVGQMDEKLFF.

J is TRBJ2-2 and V is TRBV30; TRBD2 might be the D (7 bases). This CDR3 spans 15 amino acids. V was cut by 5 bases and J by 2 bases, with 15 bases left in between. The V gene's germline CDR1 is GTSNPN and CDR2 SVGIG (reference sequence). The CDR3 sequence: CAWRGASVNTGELFF. CDR3 DNA: TGTGCCTGGCGGGGGGCTAGCGTAAACACCGGGGAGCTGTTTTTT.

J is TRBJ2-3 and V is TRBV7-8; D not certain. The CDR3 sequence is 18 residues long. V lost 5 bases, J lost 0 bases, and 21 bases lay in between. Germline assignment: CDR1 SGHVS and CDR2 FQNEAQ. The CDR3 region has the DNA TGTGCCAGCAGCCCCCAGCTGGCCTGGAAGACTAGCACAGATACGCAGTATTTT. This codes for CASSPQLAWKTSTDTQYF.

For the CDR3, the DNA is TGTGCCAGTAGTATTACCCAGGGTCAGGGTGGGGAGACCCAGTACTTC. As protein: CASSITQGQGGETQYF. V is TRBV19 and J is TRBJ2-5, with D tentatively TRBD1 (5 bases). The CDR3 loop spans 16 amino acids. Trimming stripped 3 bases from V and 5 bases from J, with 19 bases between. CDR1 is LNHDA and CDR2 is SQIVND in the germline V gene (reference sequence).

The chain joins TRBV19 to TRBJ1-2; 9 nucleotides agree with TRBD1. CDR1 LNHDA and CDR2 SQIVND come from the germline V gene (reference sequence). V dropped 6 bases and J dropped 4; count of bases not matched to a gene: 6. The CDR3 covers 14 residues. Here the CDR3 DNA reads TGTGCCAGTAGAGACCGGGACAGGGCCTATGGCTACACCTTC. It specifies CASRDRDRAYGYTF. The full variable domain, with the rest looked up from reference TRBV19 and TRBJ1-2, is DGGITQSPKYLFRKEGQNVTLSCEQNLNHDAMYWYRQDPGQGLRLIYYSQIVNDFQKGDIAEGYSVSREKKESFPLTVTSAQKNPTAFYLCASRDRDRAYGYTFGSGTRLTVV.

This chain connects TRBV7-9 to TRBJ1-6; tentatively, D is TRBD1 (5 bases). This CDR3 has 18 amino acids. Trimming removed 0 bases from V and 0 bases from J, with 12 bases in between. Germline values: CDR1 SEHNR, CDR2 FQNEAQ (reference sequence). The DNA for the CDR3 is TGTGCCAGCAGCTTAGCAGGAGGGGCCAGCTCCTATAATTCACCCCTCCACTTT. The encoded protein is CASSLAGGASSYNSPLHF. The variable domain in full, completed from reference TRBV7-9 and TRBJ1-6, reads DTGVSQNPRHKITKRGQNVTFRCDPISEHNRLYWYRQTLGQGPEFLTYFQNEAQLEKSRLLSDRFSAERPKGSFSTLEIQRTEQGDSAMYLCASSLAGGASSYNSPLHFGNGTRLTVT.